This is a list of T cell receptor beta chains from one sample in a study of T-cell memory formation after mild COVID-19. Via MiXCR, TCRdb re-called the 5' RACE reads, giving one row per CDR3 protein. Here the sample spans about 130,000 distinct CDR3 sequences, 5% to 6.5% being singletons. The sample was PBMCs or a T cell subset sorted from them (not recorded which). Receptor source: an adult woman who had mild COVID-19 (a few samples of this study predate the infection). Cell type and time point are not known. Each CDR3 is given with its conserved first and last residue. Fields, in order: J gene, CDR3 length, V gene, clone size, D gene, CDR3 DNA, CDR3 protein. The D gene is left open where the match is weak. Clone sizes are given selectively: once, few, many, or a class where the clone is expanded.

TRBJ2-7,15,TRBV5-8,few,TRBD2,TGTGCCAGCAGCTACGGACTAGCGGGAGGAGACGAGCAGTACTTC,CASSYGLAGGDEQYF
TRBJ1-4,13,TRBV7-2,.,.,TGTGCCAGCAGCTTAGTATCGGATGAAAAACTGTTTTTT,CASSLVSDEKLFF
TRBJ1-2,13,TRBV5-1,few,.,TGCGCCAGCAGCTTGCAATCGGGCTATGGCTACACCTTC,CASSLQSGYGYTF
TRBJ2-2,17,TRBV7-3,.,TRBD2,TGTGCCAGCAGCCGACTCGGGGTAGCGGGGTACACCGGGGAGCTGTTTTTT,CASSRLGVAGYTGELFF
TRBJ1-1,15,TRBV18,.,.,TGTGCCAGCTCACCACCATCTCCCCTGAACACTGAAGCTTTCTTT,CASSPPSPLNTEAFF
TRBJ2-3,16,TRBV6-2/TRBV6-3,few,.,TGTGCCAGCAGACCTAAGACTGGGACTAGCACAGATACGCAGTATTTT,CASRPKTGTSTDTQYF
TRBJ2-7,13,TRBV12-3/TRBV12-4,many,TRBD2,TGTGCCAGCAGTTCCCGGGGGGCCTACGAGCAGTACTTC,CASSSRGAYEQYF
TRBJ2-1,15,TRBV4-2,.,.,TGTGCCAGCAGCCAAGTCTCCACGGCGGGCAATGAGCAGTTCTTC,CASSQVSTAGNEQFF
TRBJ2-1,15,TRBV12-3/TRBV12-4,.,.,TGTGCCAGCAGCCTGTGGGTGGGGCCCTACAATGAGCAGTTCTTC,CASSLWVGPYNEQFF
TRBJ1-1,16,TRBV4-1,.,TRBD1,TGCGCCAGCAGCCAAGATCTCTGGACAGGGACAGGTGAAGCTTTCTTT,CASSQDLWTGTGEAFF
TRBJ2-1,13,TRBV11-1,.,.,TGTGCCAGCAGCTTCGGGGGAGTTGGAGAGCAGTTCTTC,CASSFGGVGEQFF
TRBJ2-3,12,TRBV6-5,many,.,TGTGCCAGCAGTTCCGCACGCTATACGCAGTATTTT,CASSSARYTQYF
TRBJ2-1,14,TRBV12-3/TRBV12-4,few,TRBD2,TGTGCCAGCAGCTTGGGACTAAGAGACCATGAGCAGTTCTTC,CASSLGLRDHEQFF
TRBJ2-5,14,TRBV10-3,many,.,TGTGCCATCAGTGAGGGACTAAAACAAGAGACCCAGTACTTC,CAISEGLKQETQYF
TRBJ2-7,15,TRBV12-3/TRBV12-4,.,TRBD1,TGTGCCAGCAGCCCACAGGGGGCATCCCCCTACGAGCAGTACTTC,CASSPQGASPYEQYF
TRBJ2-7,14,TRBV5-4,few,TRBD1,TGTGCCAGCAGCTTGACAGGGGTTCGGAACGAGCAGTACTTC,CASSLTGVRNEQYF
TRBJ2-5,13,TRBV20-1,.,.,TGCAGTGCTAGGGCCGGGGAGGTGGAGACCCAGTACTTC,CSARAGEVETQYF
TRBJ1-5,13,TRBV7-9,many,TRBD1,TGTGCCAGCAGCTTGGACAGGGGACAGCCCCAGCATTTT,CASSLDRGQPQHF